This T cell receptor beta chain was sequenced for a study of cytomegalovirus exposure and HLA in healthy donors. With 5 bases clipped from V and 3 bases from J, the junction kept 22 bases outside the gene matches. Germline-derived CDR1 and CDR2 are LNHDA and SQIVND (reference sequence). This CDR3 comprises 21 residues. Researchers ran the PCR with 60 Vbeta and 13 Jbeta primers. This table comes from immunoSEQ multiplex PCR, and its TCRdb copy is limited to in-frame clones, with some not included. The data show hundreds of thousands of clones, around 89% seen once. V usage is TRBV19 and J usage is TRBJ2-3; 11 nucleotides match TRBD2. This sequence was found in a young woman in good health and CMV-seronegative. Sequenced material: PBMCs. The CDR3 DNA is TGTGCCAGTAGTCGGCGGGGCGCGTTCACGACTAGCGGGATAGCTACAGATACGCAGTATTTT. As protein: CASSRRGAFTTSGIATDTQYF.